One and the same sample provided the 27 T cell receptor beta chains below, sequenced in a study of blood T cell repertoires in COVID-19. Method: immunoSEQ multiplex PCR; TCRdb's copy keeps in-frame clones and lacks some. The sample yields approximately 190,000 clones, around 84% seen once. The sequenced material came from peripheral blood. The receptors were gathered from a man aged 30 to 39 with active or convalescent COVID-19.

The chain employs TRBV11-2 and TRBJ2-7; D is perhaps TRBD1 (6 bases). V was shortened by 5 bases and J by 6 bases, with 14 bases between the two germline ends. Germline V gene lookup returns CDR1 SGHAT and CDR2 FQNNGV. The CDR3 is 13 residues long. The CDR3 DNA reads TGTGCCAGCAGCCAGGACAGAACTTCCGAGCAGTACGTC. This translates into CASSQDRTSEQYV.

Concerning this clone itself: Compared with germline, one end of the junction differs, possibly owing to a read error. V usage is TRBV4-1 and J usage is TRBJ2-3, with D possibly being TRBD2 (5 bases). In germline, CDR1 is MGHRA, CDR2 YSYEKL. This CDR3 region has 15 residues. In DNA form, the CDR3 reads TGCACCAGCAGCCAAGATCGGCCGACGGGGGATACGCAGTATTTT. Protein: CTSSQDRPTGDTQYF.

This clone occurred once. CDR3 nucleotides: TGTGCCAGCAGCCAGTACAGGGAAGACGGCTACACCTTC. Amino acids: CASSQYREDGYTF. The chain combines TRBV3-1 (or the pseudogene TRBV3-2) with TRBJ1-2; D is possibly TRBD1 (6 bases). The CDR3 runs to 13 residues. V lost 3 bases and J lost 8, with 13 bases in between. CDR1 LGHDT and CDR2 YNNKEL come from the germline V gene (reference sequence).

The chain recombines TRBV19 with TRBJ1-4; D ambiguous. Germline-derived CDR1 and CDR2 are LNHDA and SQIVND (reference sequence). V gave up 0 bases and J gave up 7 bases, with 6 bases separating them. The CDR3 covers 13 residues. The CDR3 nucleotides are TGTGCCAGTAGTATAGACGGGGTTGAAAAACTGTTTTTT. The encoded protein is CASSIDGVEKLFF.

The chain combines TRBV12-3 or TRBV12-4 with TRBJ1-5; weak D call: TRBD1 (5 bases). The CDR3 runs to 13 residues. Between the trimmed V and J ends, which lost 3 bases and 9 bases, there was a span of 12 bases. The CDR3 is CASSFTGQGPQHF. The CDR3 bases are TGTGCCAGCAGTTTTACAGGTCAGGGGCCCCAGCATTTT.

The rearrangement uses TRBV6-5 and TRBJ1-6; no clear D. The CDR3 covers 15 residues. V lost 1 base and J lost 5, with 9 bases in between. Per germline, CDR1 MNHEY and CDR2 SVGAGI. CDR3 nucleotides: TGTGCCAGCAGTTACTTCATGGGCGATAATTCACCCCTCCACTTT. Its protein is CASSYFMGDNSPLHF.

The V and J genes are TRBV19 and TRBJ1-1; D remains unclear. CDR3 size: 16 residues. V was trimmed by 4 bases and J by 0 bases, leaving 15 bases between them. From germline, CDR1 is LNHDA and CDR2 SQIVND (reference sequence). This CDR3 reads CASSTDTPWVNTEAFF. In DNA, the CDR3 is TGTGCCAGTAGTACCGACACTCCCTGGGTGAACACTGAAGCTTTCTTT.

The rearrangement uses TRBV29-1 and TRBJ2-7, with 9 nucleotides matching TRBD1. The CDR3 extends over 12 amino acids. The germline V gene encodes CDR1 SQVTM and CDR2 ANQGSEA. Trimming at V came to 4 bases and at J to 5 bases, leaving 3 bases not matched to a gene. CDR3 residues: CSVAQGAHEQYF. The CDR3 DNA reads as TGCAGCGTTGCACAGGGGGCCCACGAGCAGTACTTC.

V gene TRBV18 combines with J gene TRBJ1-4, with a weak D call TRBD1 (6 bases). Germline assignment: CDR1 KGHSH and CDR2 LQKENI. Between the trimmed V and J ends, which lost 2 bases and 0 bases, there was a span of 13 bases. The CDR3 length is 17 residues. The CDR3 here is CASSPLSGAATNEKLFF. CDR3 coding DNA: TGTGCCAGCTCACCATTATCAGGGGCTGCAACTAATGAAAAACTGTTTTTT.

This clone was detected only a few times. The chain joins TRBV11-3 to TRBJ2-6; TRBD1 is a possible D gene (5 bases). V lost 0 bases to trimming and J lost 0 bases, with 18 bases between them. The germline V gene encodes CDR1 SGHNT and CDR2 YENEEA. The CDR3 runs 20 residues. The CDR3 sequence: CASSLDHNPGKFSGANVLTF. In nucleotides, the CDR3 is TGTGCCAGCAGCTTAGATCATAATCCAGGGAAATTCTCTGGGGCCAACGTCCTGACTTTC.

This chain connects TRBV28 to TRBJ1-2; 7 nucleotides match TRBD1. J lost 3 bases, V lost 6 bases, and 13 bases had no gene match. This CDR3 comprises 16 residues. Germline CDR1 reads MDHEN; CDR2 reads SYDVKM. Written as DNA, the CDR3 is TGTGCCAGCAGCTCCGCCAGTAACAGGGGTGACTATGGCTACACCTTC. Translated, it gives CASSSASNRGDYGYTF.

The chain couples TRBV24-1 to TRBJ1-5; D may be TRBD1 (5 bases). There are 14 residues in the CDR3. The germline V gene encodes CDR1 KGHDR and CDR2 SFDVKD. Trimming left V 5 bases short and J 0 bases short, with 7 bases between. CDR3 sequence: CATSGRDSNQPQHF. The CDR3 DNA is TGTGCCACCAGTGGCAGGGATAGCAATCAGCCCCAGCATTTT.

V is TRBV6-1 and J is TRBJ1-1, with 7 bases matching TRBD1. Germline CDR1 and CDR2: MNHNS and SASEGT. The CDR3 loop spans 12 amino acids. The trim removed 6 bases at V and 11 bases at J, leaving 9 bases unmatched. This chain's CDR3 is CASRPGQVGAFF. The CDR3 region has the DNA TGTGCCAGCAGGCCCGGACAGGTCGGGGCTTTCTTT.

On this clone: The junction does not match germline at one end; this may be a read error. This chain's CDR3 is CASSSMESGELFF. In nucleotides, the CDR3 is TGTGCTAGCAGCTCAATGGAGTCCGGGGAGCTGTTTTTT. The genes are TRBV7-7 and TRBJ2-2; D unclear. There are 13 residues in the CDR3. Germline assignment: CDR1 SSHAT and CDR2 FNYEAQ (reference sequence).

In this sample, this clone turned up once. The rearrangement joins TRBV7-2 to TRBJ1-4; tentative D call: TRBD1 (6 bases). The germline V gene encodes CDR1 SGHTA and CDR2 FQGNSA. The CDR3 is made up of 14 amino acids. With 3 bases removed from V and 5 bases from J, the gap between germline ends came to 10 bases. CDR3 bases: TGTGCCAGCAGCTTCGACAGGACAAATGAAAAACTGTTTTTT. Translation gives CASSFDRTNEKLFF.

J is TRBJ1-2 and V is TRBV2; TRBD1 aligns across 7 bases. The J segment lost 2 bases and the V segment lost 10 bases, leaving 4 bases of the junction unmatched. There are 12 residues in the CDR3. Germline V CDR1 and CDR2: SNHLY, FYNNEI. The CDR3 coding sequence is TGTGCCACCTTGGGACAGAACTATGGCTACACCTTC. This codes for CATLGQNYGYTF.

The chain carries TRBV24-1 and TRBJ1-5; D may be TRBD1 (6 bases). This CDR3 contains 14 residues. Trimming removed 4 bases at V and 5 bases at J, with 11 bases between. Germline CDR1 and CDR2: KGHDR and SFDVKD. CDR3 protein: CATSDPQGYQPQHF. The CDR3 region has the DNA TGTGCCACCAGTGACCCACAGGGTTATCAGCCCCAGCATTTT.

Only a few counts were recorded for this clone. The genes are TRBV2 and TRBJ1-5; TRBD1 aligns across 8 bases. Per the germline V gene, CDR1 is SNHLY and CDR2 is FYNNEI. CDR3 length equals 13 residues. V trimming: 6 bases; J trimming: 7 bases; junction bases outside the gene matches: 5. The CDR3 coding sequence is TGTGCCAGCAGGCCCACAGGGGGACAGCCCCAGCATTTT. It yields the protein CASRPTGGQPQHF.

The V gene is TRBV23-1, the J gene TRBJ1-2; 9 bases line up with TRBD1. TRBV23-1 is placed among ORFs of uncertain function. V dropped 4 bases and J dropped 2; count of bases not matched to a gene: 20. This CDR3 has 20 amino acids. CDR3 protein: CASSRTSDRGGEITNYGYTF. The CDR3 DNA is TGCGCCAGCAGTCGTACATCGGACAGGGGCGGCGAAATCACGAACTATGGCTACACCTTC.

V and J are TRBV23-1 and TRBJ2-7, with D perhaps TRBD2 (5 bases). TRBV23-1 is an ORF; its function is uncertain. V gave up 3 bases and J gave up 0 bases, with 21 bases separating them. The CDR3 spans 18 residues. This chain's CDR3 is CASSHPNGVGFSSYEQYV. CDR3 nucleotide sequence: TGCGCCAGCAGTCACCCGAACGGGGTCGGCTTCAGCTCCTACGAGCAGTACGTC.

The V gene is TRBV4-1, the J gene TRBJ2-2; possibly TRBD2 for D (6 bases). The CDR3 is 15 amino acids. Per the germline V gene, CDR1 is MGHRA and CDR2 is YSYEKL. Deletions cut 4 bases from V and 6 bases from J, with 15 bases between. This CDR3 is CASSPRPGVAGELFF. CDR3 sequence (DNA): TGCGCCAGCAGCCCGCGGCCGGGGGTAGCCGGGGAGCTGTTTTTT.

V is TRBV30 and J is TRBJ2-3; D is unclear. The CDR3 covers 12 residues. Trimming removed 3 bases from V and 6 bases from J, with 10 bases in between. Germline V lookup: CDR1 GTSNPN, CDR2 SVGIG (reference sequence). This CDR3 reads CAWREAWDTQYF. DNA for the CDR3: TGTGCCTGGAGAGAAGCTTGGGATACGCAGTATTTT.

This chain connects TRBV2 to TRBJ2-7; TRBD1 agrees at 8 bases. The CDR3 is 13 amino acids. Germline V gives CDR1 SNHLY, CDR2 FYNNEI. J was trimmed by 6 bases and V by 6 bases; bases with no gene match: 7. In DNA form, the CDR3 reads TGTGCCAGCAGACAACAGGGGGTGGGCGAGCAGTACGTC. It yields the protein CASRQQGVGEQYV.

CDR3 amino acids: CASSSILAGGGTDTQYF. For the CDR3, the DNA is TGTGCCAGTAGTTCGATTCTAGCGGGGGGGGGCACAGATACGCAGTATTTT. The gene calls are TRBV19 and TRBJ2-3, with 12 bases aligning to TRBD2. J gave up 1 base and V 5 bases, and 7 bases lay outside the gene matches. Germline values: CDR1 LNHDA, CDR2 SQIVND (reference sequence). The CDR3 covers 17 residues. Using reference TRBV19 and TRBJ2-3 for the parts outside the CDR3, the full variable domain is DGGITQSPKYLFRKEGQNVTLSCEQNLNHDAMYWYRQDPGQGLRLIYYSQIVNDFQKGDIAEGYSVSREKKESFPLTVTSAQKNPTAFYLCASSSILAGGGTDTQYFGPGTRLTVL.

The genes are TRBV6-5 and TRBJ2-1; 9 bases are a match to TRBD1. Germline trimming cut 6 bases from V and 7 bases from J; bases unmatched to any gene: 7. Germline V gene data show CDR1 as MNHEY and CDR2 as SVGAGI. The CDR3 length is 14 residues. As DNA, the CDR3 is TGTGCCAGCAGCCCGGGACAGGGAGGGAATGAGCAGTTCTTC. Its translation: CASSPGQGGNEQFF.

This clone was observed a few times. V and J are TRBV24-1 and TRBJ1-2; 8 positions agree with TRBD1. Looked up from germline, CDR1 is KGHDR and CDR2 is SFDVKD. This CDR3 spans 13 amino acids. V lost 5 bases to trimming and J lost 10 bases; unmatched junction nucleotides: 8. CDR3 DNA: TGTGCCACCAGTGGGGTGGACAGGGAAAACTACACCTTC. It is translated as CATSGVDRENYTF.

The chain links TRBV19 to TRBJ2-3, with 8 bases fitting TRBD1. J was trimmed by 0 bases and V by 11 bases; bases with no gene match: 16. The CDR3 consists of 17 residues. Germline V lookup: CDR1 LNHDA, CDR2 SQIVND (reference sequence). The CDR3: CASNRGSSSKSTDTQYF. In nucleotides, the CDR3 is TGTGCCTCGAACAGGGGGTCTAGCTCAAAAAGCACAGATACGCAGTATTTT.